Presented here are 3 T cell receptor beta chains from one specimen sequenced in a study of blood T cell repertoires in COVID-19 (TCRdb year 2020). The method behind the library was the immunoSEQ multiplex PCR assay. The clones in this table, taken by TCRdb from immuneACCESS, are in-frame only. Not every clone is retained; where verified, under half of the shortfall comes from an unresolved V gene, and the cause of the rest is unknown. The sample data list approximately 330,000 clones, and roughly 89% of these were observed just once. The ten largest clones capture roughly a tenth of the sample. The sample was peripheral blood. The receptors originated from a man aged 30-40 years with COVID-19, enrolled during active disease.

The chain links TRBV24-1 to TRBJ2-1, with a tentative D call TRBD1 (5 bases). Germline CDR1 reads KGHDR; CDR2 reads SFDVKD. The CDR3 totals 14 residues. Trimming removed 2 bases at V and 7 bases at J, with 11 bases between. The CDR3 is CATSDSPRVNEQFF. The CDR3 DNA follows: TGTGCCACCAGTGATTCCCCCAGGGTGAATGAGCAGTTCTTC.

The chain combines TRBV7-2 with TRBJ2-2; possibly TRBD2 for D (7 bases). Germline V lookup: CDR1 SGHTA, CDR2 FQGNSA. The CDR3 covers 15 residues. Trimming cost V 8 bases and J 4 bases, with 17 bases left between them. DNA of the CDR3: TGTGCCAGCTTACCCCCCGGGGGGCGCACCGGGGAGCTGTTTTTT. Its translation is CASLPPGGRTGELFF.

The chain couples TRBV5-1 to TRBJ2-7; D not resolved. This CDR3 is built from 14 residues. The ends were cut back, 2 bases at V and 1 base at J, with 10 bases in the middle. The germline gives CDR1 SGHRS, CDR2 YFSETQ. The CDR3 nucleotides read TGCGCCAGCAGCTTTTTCGCGGAATCCTACGAGCAGTACTTC. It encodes CASSFFAESYEQYF.